This paragraph covers one TCR beta chain sequence. J gave up 5 bases and V 6 bases, and 11 bases lay outside the gene matches. Germline-derived CDR1 and CDR2 are SGHTA and FQGNSA. This CDR3 comprises 16 residues. This record belongs to a study of T cell changes during pregnancy in multiple sclerosis. Sequencing used immunoSEQ multiplex PCR; TCRdb keeps in-frame clones, though not all of them. The sample yields around 59,000 clones, about 92% seen once. The J gene is TRBJ2-3, the V gene TRBV7-2, with 10 bases identical to TRBD2. The sequence was obtained from a female donor with multiple sclerosis, enrolled in a pregnancy study. The specimen comprised peripheral blood, sampled in the first trimester of pregnancy. CDR3: CASRRFTSGVVDTQYF. The CDR3 nucleotides are TGTGCCAGCAGACGCTTCACTAGCGGGGTTGTAGATACGCAGTATTTT.